What follows are 4 T cell receptor beta chains derived from one specimen sequenced in a study of T cells after yellow fever vaccination. TCRdb independently ran MiXCR on the 5' RACE reads; one entry per CDR3 protein. Of hundreds of thousands of distinct CDR3 sequences in the sample, 13% were seen once. The sample here was PBMCs, taken on the day of the yellow fever booster vaccination. Receptor source: a man aged 30 to 39 who received the YFV17D yellow fever vaccine.

The chain joins TRBV12-3 or TRBV12-4 to TRBJ2-2, with D possibly TRBD1 on 6 matching bases. With 10 bases removed from V and 5 bases from J, the gap between germline ends came to 17 bases. The CDR3 is 14 amino acids. The DNA for the CDR3 is TGTGCCACCTCGACGGACAGTGCAACCGGGGAGCTGTTTTTT. It encodes CATSTDSATGELFF.

This clonotype was observed a few times. The V gene is TRBV6-5, the J gene TRBJ1-4; tentative D call: TRBD1 (5 bases). The CDR3 has 14 amino acids. Germline values: CDR1 MNHEY, CDR2 SVGAGI. The V end was cut by 9 bases, the J end by 5 bases, with 16 bases between. Here the CDR3 DNA reads TGTGCCAGTCGGGGGGGGGGTCGGAATGAAAAACTGTTTTTT. Its translation: CASRGGGRNEKLFF.

This clonotype has just a few counts. The genes are TRBV5-1 and TRBJ2-7; no reliable D call. Germline CDR1 SGHRS, CDR2 YFSETQ. The CDR3 contains 12 residues. V was cut by 4 bases and J by 3 bases, with 8 bases left in between. The DNA for the CDR3 is TGCGCCAGCAGCGCGGACGACTACGAGCAGTACTTC. Amino acids: CASSADDYEQYF. The full variable domain, in which reference TRBV5-1 and TRBJ2-7 provide the parts outside the CDR3, is KAGVTQTPRYLIKTRGQQVTLSCSPISGHRSVSWYQQTPGQGLQFLFEYFSETQRNKGNFPGRFSGRQFSNSRSEMNVSTLELGDSALYLCASSADDYEQYFGPGTRLTVT.

This clonotype was seen a handful of times. The gene calls are TRBV12-3 or TRBV12-4 and TRBJ2-1; D is undetermined. This CDR3 has 13 amino acids. Trimming stripped 7 bases from V and 6 bases from J, with 13 bases between. CDR3 amino acids: CASKVGDRNEQFF. CDR3 DNA: TGTGCCAGCAAGGTGGGTGACCGCAATGAGCAGTTCTTC.